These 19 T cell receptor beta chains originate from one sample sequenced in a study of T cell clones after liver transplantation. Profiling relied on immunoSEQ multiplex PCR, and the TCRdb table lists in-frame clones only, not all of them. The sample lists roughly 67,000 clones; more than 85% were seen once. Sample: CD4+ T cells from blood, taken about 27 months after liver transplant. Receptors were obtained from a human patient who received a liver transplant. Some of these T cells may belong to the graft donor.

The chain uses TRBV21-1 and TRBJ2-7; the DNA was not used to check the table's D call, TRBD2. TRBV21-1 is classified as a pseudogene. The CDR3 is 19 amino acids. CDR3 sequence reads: CASSKGRKLRTSEEYEQYF. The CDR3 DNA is TGTGCCAGCAGCAAAGGCAGGAAATTGCGGACTAGCGAAGAATACGAGCAGTACTTC.

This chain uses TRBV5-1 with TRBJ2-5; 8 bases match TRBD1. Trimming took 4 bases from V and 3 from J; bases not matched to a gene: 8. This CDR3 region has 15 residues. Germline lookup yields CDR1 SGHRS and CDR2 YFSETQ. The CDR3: CASSVGSTGEETQYF. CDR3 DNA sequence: TGCGCCAGCAGCGTGGGGTCGACAGGGGAAGAGACCCAGTACTTC.

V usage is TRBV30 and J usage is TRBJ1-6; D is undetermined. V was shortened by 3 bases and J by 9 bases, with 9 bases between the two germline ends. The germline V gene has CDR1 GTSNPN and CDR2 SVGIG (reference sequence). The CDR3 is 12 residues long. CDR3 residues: CAWSTGLSPLHF. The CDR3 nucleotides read TGTGCCTGGAGCACTGGACTTTCACCCCTCCACTTT.

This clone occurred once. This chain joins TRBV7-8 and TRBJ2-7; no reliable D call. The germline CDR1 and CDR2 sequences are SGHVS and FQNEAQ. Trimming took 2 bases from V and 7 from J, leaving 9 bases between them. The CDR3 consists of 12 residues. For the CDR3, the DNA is TGTGCCAGCAGCTTAAGGACGGATGAGCAGTACTTC. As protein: CASSLRTDEQYF.

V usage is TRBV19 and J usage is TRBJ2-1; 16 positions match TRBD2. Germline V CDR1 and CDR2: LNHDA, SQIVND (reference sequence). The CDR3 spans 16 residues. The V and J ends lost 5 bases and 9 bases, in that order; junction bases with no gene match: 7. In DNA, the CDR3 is TGTGCCAGTAGTGTCCCGGGACTAGCGGGAGGGGGTGAGCAGTTCTTC. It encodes CASSVPGLAGGGEQFF.

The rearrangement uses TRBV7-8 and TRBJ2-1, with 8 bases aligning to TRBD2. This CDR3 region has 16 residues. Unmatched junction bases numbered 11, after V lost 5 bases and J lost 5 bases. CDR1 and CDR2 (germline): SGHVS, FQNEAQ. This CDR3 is CASSRAGVAGNNEQFF. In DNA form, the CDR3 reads TGTGCCAGCAGCCGGGCCGGAGTAGCGGGAAACAATGAGCAGTTCTTC.

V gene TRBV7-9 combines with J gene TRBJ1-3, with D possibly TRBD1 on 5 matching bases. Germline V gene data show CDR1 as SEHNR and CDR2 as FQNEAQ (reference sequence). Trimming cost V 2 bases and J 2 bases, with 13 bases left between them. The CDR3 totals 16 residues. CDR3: CASSLQAGIAGNTIYF. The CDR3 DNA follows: TGTGCCAGCAGCTTACAAGCAGGGATAGCTGGAAACACCATATATTTT.

The CDR3 coding sequence is TGCGCCAGCAGTCGGGGGACAGGGGAGGGCGAGCAGTACTTC. Encoded protein: CASSRGTGEGEQYF. J is TRBJ2-7 and V is TRBV5-1; 10 bases match TRBD1. The CDR3 contains 14 residues. The V and J ends lost 5 bases and 6 bases, in that order; junction bases with no gene match: 8. Germline CDR1 is SGHRS and CDR2 is YFSETQ.

The CDR3 DNA follows: TGTGCCAGTACCCATCTGGGACTAGCCTACAATGAGCAGTTCTTC. It yields the protein CASTHLGLAYNEQFF. This chain links TRBV19 with TRBJ2-1; 8 bases agree with TRBD2. Germline V lookup: CDR1 LNHDA, CDR2 SQIVND (reference sequence). Trimming at V came to 7 bases and at J to 2 bases, leaving 7 bases not matched to a gene. The CDR3 has 15 amino acids.

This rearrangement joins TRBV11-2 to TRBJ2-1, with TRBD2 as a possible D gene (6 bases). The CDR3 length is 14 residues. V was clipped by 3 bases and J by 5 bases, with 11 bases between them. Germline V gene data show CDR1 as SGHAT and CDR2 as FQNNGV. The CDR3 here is CASSLQRVNNEQFF. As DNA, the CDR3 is TGTGCCAGCAGCTTGCAGCGGGTAAACAATGAGCAGTTCTTC.

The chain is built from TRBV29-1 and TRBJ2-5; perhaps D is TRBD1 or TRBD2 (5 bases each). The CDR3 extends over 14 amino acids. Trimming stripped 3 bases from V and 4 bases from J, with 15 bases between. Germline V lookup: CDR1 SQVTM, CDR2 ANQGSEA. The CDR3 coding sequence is TGCAGCGTTGATGGACACTCGGGGCGAGAGACCCAGTACTTC. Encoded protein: CSVDGHSGRETQYF.

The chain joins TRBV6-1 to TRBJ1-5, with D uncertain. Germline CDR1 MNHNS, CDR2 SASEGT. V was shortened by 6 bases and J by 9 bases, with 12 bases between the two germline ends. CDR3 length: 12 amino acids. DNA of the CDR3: TGTGCCAGCAGAGATAACGATGTGCCCCAGCATTTT. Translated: CASRDNDVPQHF.

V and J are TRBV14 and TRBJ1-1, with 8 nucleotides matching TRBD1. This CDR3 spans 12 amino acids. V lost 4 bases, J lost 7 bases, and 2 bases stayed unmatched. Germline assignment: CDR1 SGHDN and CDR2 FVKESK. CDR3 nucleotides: TGTGCCAGCAGCCTGGACAGGGTTGAAGCTTTCTTT. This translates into CASSLDRVEAFF. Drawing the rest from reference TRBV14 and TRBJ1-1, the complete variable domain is EAGVTQFPSHSVIEKGQTVTLRCDPISGHDNLYWYRRVMGKEIKFLLHFVKESKQDESGMPNNRFLAERTGGTYSTLKVQPAELEDSGVYFCASSLDRVEAFFGQGTRLTVV.

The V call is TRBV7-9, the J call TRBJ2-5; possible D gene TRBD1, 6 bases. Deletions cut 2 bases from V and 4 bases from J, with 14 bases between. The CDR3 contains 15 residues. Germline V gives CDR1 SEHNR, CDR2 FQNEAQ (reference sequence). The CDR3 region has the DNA TGTGCCAGCAGCTTAAGGGGGAAAGGAGGAGAGACCCAGTACTTC. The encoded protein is CASSLRGKGGETQYF. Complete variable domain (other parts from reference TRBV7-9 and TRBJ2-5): DTGVSQNPRHKITKRGQNVTFRCDPISEHNRLYWYRQTLGQGPEFLTYFQNEAQLEKSRLLSDRFSAERPKGSFSTLEIQRTEQGDSAMYLCASSLRGKGGETQYFGPGTRLLVL.

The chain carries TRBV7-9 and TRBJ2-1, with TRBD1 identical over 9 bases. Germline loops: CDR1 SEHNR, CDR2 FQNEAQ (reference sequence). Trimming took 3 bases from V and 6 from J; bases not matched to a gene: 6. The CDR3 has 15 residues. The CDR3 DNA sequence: TGTGCCAGCAGCTTTCCGGGACAGGGTCGCAATGAGCAGTTCTTC. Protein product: CASSFPGQGRNEQFF.

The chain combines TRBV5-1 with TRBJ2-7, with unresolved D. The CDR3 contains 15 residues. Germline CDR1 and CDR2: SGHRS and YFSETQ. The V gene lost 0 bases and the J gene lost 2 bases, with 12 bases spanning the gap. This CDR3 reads CASSLEGARTYEQYF. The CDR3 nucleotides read TGCGCCAGCAGCTTGGAGGGCGCTCGGACCTACGAGCAGTACTTC.

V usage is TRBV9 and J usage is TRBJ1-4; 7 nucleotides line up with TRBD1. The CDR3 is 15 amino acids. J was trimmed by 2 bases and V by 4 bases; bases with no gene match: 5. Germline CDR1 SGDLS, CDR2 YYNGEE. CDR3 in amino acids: CASSLSQGTNEKLFF. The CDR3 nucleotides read TGTGCCAGCAGCTTATCACAGGGGACTAATGAAAAACTGTTTTTT.

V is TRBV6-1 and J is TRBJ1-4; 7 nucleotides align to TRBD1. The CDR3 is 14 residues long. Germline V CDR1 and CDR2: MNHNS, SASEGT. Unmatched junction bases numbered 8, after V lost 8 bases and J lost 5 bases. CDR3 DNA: TGTGCCAGCTCTCAGGGGGGCCAGAATGAAAAACTGTTTTTT. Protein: CASSQGGQNEKLFF.

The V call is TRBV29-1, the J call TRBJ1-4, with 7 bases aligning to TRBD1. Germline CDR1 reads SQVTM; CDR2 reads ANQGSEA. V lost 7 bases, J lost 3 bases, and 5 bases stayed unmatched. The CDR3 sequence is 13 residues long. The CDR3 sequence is CSGRDRSNEKLFF. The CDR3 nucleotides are TGCAGCGGACGGGACAGATCTAATGAAAAACTGTTTTTT.